The T cell receptor (beta chain) under discussion was sequenced for a study of blood T cell repertoires in COVID-19. Study overall: The study drew acute and convalescent COVID-19 samples from the United States, Italy and Spain. PBMCs, B-cell-depleted T cells, or T cells provided the cDNA or gDNA that made up the material.

Germline CDR1 reads KGHDR; CDR2 reads SFDVKD. CDR3 length: 15 residues. The trim removed 2 bases at V and 4 bases at J, leaving 4 bases unmatched. Original processing methods: Estimates of nucleated cell counts were drawn from the amplification of reference gene primers. Repertoires were generated with immunoSEQ multiplex PCR, while TCRdb's copy carries only in-frame clones and drops some. V and J calls and clone size are those listed in that table; D and trimming were worked out from the DNA. The sample records 380,000 or so clones, 89% being singletons. The TCR comes from a man aged 35-49 years with acute or convalescent COVID-19. The sequencing sample was made of peripheral blood. The genes are TRBV24-1 and TRBJ1-1; 9 bases map to TRBD1. The CDR3, as DNA: TGTGCCACCAGTGATTCGACGACAGGGGGCACTGAAGCTTTCTTT. Amino acids: CATSDSTTGGTEAFF.